The 30 T cell receptor beta chains presented below share a single source sample, sequenced in a study of blood T cells in healthy people across ages. A second PCR, run for about 7 to 11 cycles, used a sample-barcoded 5' primer plus a J-beta primer mix. TCRdb re-called the 5' RACE reads through MiXCR, storing one row per CDR3 protein. The sample comprises 600,000 or so distinct CDR3 sequences, roughly 20% of which are singletons, and 3.5% to 4% rests with the top ten. The material sequenced was blood. All receptors come from a man in his sixties or seventies in good health.

The chain recombines TRBV20-1 with TRBJ2-3, with 14 bases aligning to TRBD2. V was clipped by 6 bases and J by 3 bases; unmatched bases: 5. Germline-derived CDR1 and CDR2 are DFQATT and SNEGSKA (reference sequence). The CDR3 is 15 amino acids. CDR3 sequence: CSAPGLAGGTDTQYF. The CDR3 nucleotides are TGCAGTGCGCCTGGACTAGCGGGAGGAACAGATACGCAGTATTTT.

The V call is TRBV6-6, the J call TRBJ2-7, with D tentatively TRBD1 or TRBD2 (6 bases each). The length of the CDR3 is 14 residues. The ends were cut back, 2 bases at V and 2 bases at J, with 10 bases in the middle. CDR1 and CDR2 from the germline V gene are MNHNY and SVGAGI (reference sequence). Here the CDR3 DNA reads TGTGCCAGCAGTTACGGGGGGCCAACCTACGAGCAGTACTTC. Translation gives CASSYGGPTYEQYF.

The gene calls are TRBV28 and TRBJ1-1; no reliable D call. Trimming removed 8 bases from V and 2 bases from J, with 6 bases in between. Germline values: CDR1 MDHEN, CDR2 SYDVKM. The CDR3 covers 11 residues. The CDR3 nucleotides read TGTGCCAGCGGTAGAAACACTGAAGCTTTCTTT. It specifies CASGRNTEAFF.

In its sample, this clonotype was seen a few times. CDR3 DNA: TGTGCCAGCAGCCGTACAGAATTCCAGCCCCAGCATTTT. It specifies CASSRTEFQPQHF. The chain uses TRBV3-1 and TRBJ1-5; no definite D call. The CDR3 loop spans 13 amino acids. V lost 4 bases and J 7 bases, leaving 11 bases between the germline ends. Germline loops: CDR1 LGHDT, CDR2 YNNKEL (reference sequence).

This sequence joins TRBV3-1 and TRBJ2-4, with D hard to call. Per germline, CDR1 LGHDT and CDR2 YNNKEL (reference sequence). The length of the CDR3 is 16 residues. The ends were cut back, 3 bases at V and 0 bases at J, with 12 bases in the middle. In DNA, the CDR3 is TGTGCCAGCAGCCATGGGTCGGCTCTAGCCAAAAACATTCAGTACTTC. This translates into CASSHGSALAKNIQYF.

This clonotype was detected only a few times. CDR3 sequence (DNA): TGTGCCAGCAGCCCGAACTTCTCTGGGGCCAACGTCCTGACTTTC. It translates to CASSPNFSGANVLTF. The J gene is TRBJ2-6, the V gene TRBV28; D not certain. The germline V and J ends were trimmed by 6 bases and 0 bases, with 9 bases remaining between them. The CDR3 covers 15 residues. Germline V gene lookup returns CDR1 MDHEN and CDR2 SYDVKM.

This clonotype was counted between two and nine times. This chain's CDR3 is CASSQLDEKLFF. The CDR3 DNA reads as TGTGCCAGCAGCCAATTGGATGAAAAACTGTTTTTT. V gene TRBV3-1 combines with J gene TRBJ1-4; D gene unclear. Per the germline V gene, CDR1 is LGHDT and CDR2 is YNNKEL (reference sequence). CDR3 length: 12 residues. Trimming took 2 bases from V and 6 from J, leaving 4 bases between them.

J is TRBJ2-7 and V is TRBV13; 10 nucleotides match TRBD2. J gave up 1 base and V 6 bases, and 3 bases lay outside the gene matches. The germline gives CDR1 PRHDT, CDR2 FYEKMQ (reference sequence). The CDR3 length is 14 residues. The chain's CDR3 is CASRYSGRSYEQYF. The CDR3 DNA sequence: TGTGCCAGCAGATATAGCGGGAGGTCCTACGAGCAGTACTTC. Supplemented by reference TRBV13 and TRBJ2-7, the full variable domain reads AAGVIQSPRHLIKEKRETATLKCYPIPRHDTVYWYQQGPGQDPQFLISFYEKMQSDKGSIPDRFSAQQFSDYHSELNMSSLELGDSALYFCASRYSGRSYEQYFGPGTRLTVT.

CDR3 sequence (DNA): TGTGCCAGCAGAGAAGGTTTCTCTGGAAACACCATATATTTT. Protein product: CASREGFSGNTIYF. The V gene is TRBV12-3 or TRBV12-4, the J gene TRBJ1-3; D gene uncertain. V was shortened by 6 bases and J by 0 bases, with 9 bases between the two germline ends. The CDR3 sequence is 14 residues long.

This clonotype turned up a few times. V gene TRBV7-6 combines with J gene TRBJ2-5; 9 positions agree with TRBD1. Per germline, CDR1 SGHVS and CDR2 FNYEAQ. V shed 3 bases, J shed 8 bases, and the junction held 4 bases outside the gene matches. CDR3 length equals 13 residues. The CDR3 region has the DNA TGTGCCAGCAGCTTTGACAGGGGGGATACCCAGTACTTC. It is translated as CASSFDRGDTQYF.

This clonotype is a singleton in its sample. One junction end disagrees with the germline gene, perhaps due to a read error. The DNA of the CDR3 is TGTGCCATCAGAGAGGGGGATGTCAATAAGCAGTTCTTC. Translating it yields CAIREGDVNKQFF. The rearrangement uses TRBV2 and TRBJ2-5; D might be TRBD1 (6 bases). The DNA end is a closer match to TRBJ2-1, so the J assignment may be wrong. There are 13 residues in the CDR3. Germline CDR1 reads SNHLY; CDR2 reads FYNNEI.

The chain combines TRBV5-1 with TRBJ1-4, with D uncertain. The CDR3 consists of 15 residues. The germline V and J ends were trimmed by 0 bases and 5 bases, with 11 bases remaining between them. CDR1 SGHRS and CDR2 YFSETQ come from the germline V gene. CDR3 bases: TGCGCCAGCAGCTTGGACAGCCCACCGAATGAAAAACTGTTTTTT. As protein: CASSLDSPPNEKLFF.

This clonotype was counted only a few times. The V gene is TRBV29-1, the J gene TRBJ2-5, with a possible D match to TRBD2 (5 bases). Deletions cut 1 base from V and 5 bases from J, with 14 bases between. This CDR3 region has 14 residues. Looked up from germline, CDR1 is SQVTM and CDR2 is ANQGSEA. In nucleotides, the CDR3 is TGCAGCGTTGAAGGGCGGGTCCGAAGGGAGACCCAGTACTTC. It is translated as CSVEGRVRRETQYF. Filled out from reference TRBV29-1 and TRBJ2-5, the complete variable domain reads SAVISQKPSRDICQRGTSLTIQCQVDSQVTMMFWYRQQPGQSLTLIATANQGSEATYESGFVIDKFPISRPNLTFSTLTVSNMSPEDSSIYLCSVEGRVRRETQYFGPGTRLLVL.

As to this clonotype: A much larger clone sits a single nucleotide away, making a read error possible. This rearrangement joins TRBV10-3 to TRBJ2-5; D might be TRBD2 (5 bases). The ends were cut back, 0 bases at V and 4 bases at J, with 9 bases in the middle. Germline V gives CDR1 ENHRY, CDR2 SYGVKD. This CDR3 has 14 amino acids. The CDR3 DNA follows: TGTGCCATCAGTGAGTCGACGGGAAGAGAGACCCAGTACTTC. Its protein is CAISESTGRETQYF.

The V call is TRBV2, the J call TRBJ2-5; no clear D. The better agreement between TRBJ2-1 and the DNA end casts doubt on the J call. Germline V lookup: CDR1 SNHLY, CDR2 FYNNEI. The CDR3 loop spans 15 amino acids. CDR3 DNA sequence: TGTGCCAGCAGTGAAGATATAGGAAGGGTAAATGAGCAGTTCTTC. Its translation: CASSEDIGRVNEQFF.

The chain carries TRBV7-6 and TRBJ2-3; 9 nucleotides match TRBD2. With V trimmed by 5 bases and J by 6 bases, 9 bases remained unmatched. The CDR3 spans 15 residues. The germline gives CDR1 SGHVS, CDR2 FNYEAQ. Here the CDR3 reads CASSLSSGKLDTQYF. The CDR3 region has the DNA TGTGCCAGCAGCCTATCTAGCGGGAAGTTGGATACGCAGTATTTT.

V usage is TRBV6-2 or TRBV6-3 and J usage is TRBJ2-3, with 11 positions matching TRBD2. The CDR3 has 16 residues. Germline V gene sequence: CDR1 MNHEY, CDR2 SVGEGT. Unmatched junction bases numbered 5, after V lost 4 bases and J lost 2 bases. The CDR3 sequence: CASSWRLAGNTDTQYF. The CDR3 region has the DNA TGTGCCAGCAGTTGGCGACTAGCGGGGAACACAGATACGCAGTATTTT.

This clonotype was seen a handful of times. This sequence joins TRBV6-5 and TRBJ2-7, with 9 bases aligning to TRBD2. V dropped 6 bases and J dropped 1; count of bases not matched to a gene: 4. The CDR3 covers 14 residues. Germline V lookup: CDR1 MNHEY, CDR2 SVGAGI. The CDR3 coding sequence is TGTGCCAGCAGAAGACTAGCGGAGTCCTACGAGCAGTACTTC. Protein product: CASRRLAESYEQYF.

The chain combines TRBV20-1 with TRBJ1-4, with D possibly being TRBD1 (5 bases). There are 13 residues in the CDR3. The germline V gene encodes CDR1 DFQATT and CDR2 SNEGSKA (reference sequence). Trimming took off 5 bases at V and 5 bases at J, with 12 bases between the two ends. CDR3 nucleotide sequence: TGCAGTGCTTGGGGCAGGATCAATGAAAAACTGTTTTTT. Translation gives CSAWGRINEKLFF.

This clonotype occurred many times. A junction boundary mismatches the germline segment, possibly from a read error. This chain connects TRBV5-1 to TRBJ1-4, with D uncertain. Germline-derived CDR1 and CDR2 are SGHRS and YFSETQ. The CDR3 loop spans 14 amino acids. DNA for the CDR3: TGTGCCAGCAGCCTAGGACGGACTAATGAAAAACTGTTTTTT. Amino acids: CASSLGRTNEKLFF.

The rearrangement links TRBV9 to TRBJ2-2, with TRBD1 matching 11 bases. The germline V gene encodes CDR1 SGDLS and CDR2 YYNGEE. There are 18 residues in the CDR3. Unmatched junction bases numbered 14, after V lost 4 bases and J lost 6 bases. The CDR3 bases are TGTGCCAGCAGCTCTCGGGACAGGGGGGGCCCCTATGCCGGGGAGCTGTTTTTT. This codes for CASSSRDRGGPYAGELFF.

The gene calls are TRBV20-1 and TRBJ1-2, with no clear D. The germline gives CDR1 DFQATT, CDR2 SNEGSKA (reference sequence). The V end lost 4 bases, the J end lost 0 bases, and 15 bases lay between the germline ends. The CDR3 consists of 15 residues. The CDR3 DNA is TGCAGTGCTAAGCGGAGGACGTCCTCTAACTATGGCTACACCTTC. It specifies CSAKRRTSSNYGYTF.

The gene calls are TRBV2 and TRBJ2-1; weak D call: TRBD2 (5 bases). CDR1 and CDR2 from the germline V gene are SNHLY and FYNNEI. The germline V and J ends were trimmed by 3 bases and 4 bases, with 13 bases remaining between them. This CDR3 is built from 15 residues. This chain's CDR3 is CASSDIRTLYNEQFF. The CDR3 coding sequence is TGTGCCAGCAGTGATATACGGACTTTATACAATGAGCAGTTCTTC.

This clonotype was seen a few times. V is TRBV6-5 and J is TRBJ2-1, with D tentatively TRBD1 or TRBD2 (5 bases each). V lost 4 bases, J lost 0 bases, and 13 bases lay in between. CDR1 and CDR2 (germline): MNHEY, SVGAGI. The CDR3 runs to 16 residues. The CDR3 loop reads CASSFRGAPSYNEQFF. CDR3 coding DNA: TGTGCCAGCAGTTTTAGGGGAGCACCCTCCTACAATGAGCAGTTCTTC.

The genes are TRBV5-1 and TRBJ2-7, with D perhaps TRBD2 (7 bases). The germline CDR1 and CDR2 sequences are SGHRS and YFSETQ. CDR3 length: 14 residues. Trimming took off 3 bases at V and 1 base at J, with 11 bases between the two ends. As DNA, the CDR3 is TGCGCCAGCAGCTGGGGGCGGGAGTCCTACGAGCAGTACTTC. Translated: CASSWGRESYEQYF.

This clonotype showed up many times. The chain employs TRBV20-1 and TRBJ2-5; 8 nucleotides match TRBD1. The germline gives CDR1 DFQATT, CDR2 SNEGSKA (reference sequence). There are 13 residues in the CDR3. J gave up 4 bases and V 0 bases, and 1 base lay outside the gene matches. The CDR3 is CSAREDRGETQYF. CDR3 coding DNA: TGCAGTGCTAGAGAAGACAGGGGAGAGACCCAGTACTTC.

The V call is TRBV28, the J call TRBJ1-2; a possible D gene is TRBD1 (5 bases). Germline V lookup: CDR1 MDHEN, CDR2 SYDVKM. The V end lost 4 bases, the J end lost 2 bases, and 14 bases lay between the germline ends. The CDR3 loop spans 15 amino acids. In DNA, the CDR3 is TGTGCCAGCAGTTCCCGGGGGGGTCCAAACTATGGCTACACCTTC. This gives the protein CASSSRGGPNYGYTF.

This clonotype has a count of ten or more. The V and J genes are TRBV12-3 or TRBV12-4 and TRBJ2-5, with D perhaps matching TRBD1 (5 bases). The J call is in doubt because the DNA end fits TRBJ2-7 better. The CDR3 sequence is 14 residues long. This CDR3 reads CASSLAGPTYEQYF. The CDR3, as DNA: TGTGCCAGCAGTTTAGCGGGGCCTACCTACGAGCAGTACTTC.

This clonotype was seen a handful of times. V and J are TRBV5-1 and TRBJ2-3, with 11 bases aligning to TRBD2. This CDR3 is built from 16 residues. The junction had 5 bases not matched to a gene; V was cut back by 0 bases and J by 5 bases. Germline lookup yields CDR1 SGHRS and CDR2 YFSETQ. The DNA of the CDR3 is TGCGCCAGCAGCTTGGGACTAGCGGGACCAGGAGATACGCAGTATTTT. Translated, it gives CASSLGLAGPGDTQYF. Full variable domain (missing parts from reference TRBV5-1 and TRBJ2-3): KAGVTQTPRYLIKTRGQQVTLSCSPISGHRSVSWYQQTPGQGLQFLFEYFSETQRNKGNFPGRFSGRQFSNSRSEMNVSTLELGDSALYLCASSLGLAGPGDTQYFGPGTRLTVL.

This chain links TRBV2 with TRBJ2-7, with D unclear. Deletions cut 6 bases from V and 6 bases from J, with 15 bases between. The CDR3 covers 13 residues. From germline, CDR1 is SNHLY and CDR2 FYNNEI. CDR3: CASSPEQLREQYF. The CDR3 DNA follows: TGTGCCAGCAGCCCTGAACAATTGCGCGAGCAGTACTTC.